These T cell receptor beta chains were read from a single sample in a study of CD8 T cells in Susac syndrome. TCRdb re-analysed the immunoSEQ multiplex PCR reads in MiXCR, keeping a single row per CDR3 protein. Among around 190,000 distinct CDR3 sequences listed, 85% to 95% were seen once. Sequencing was carried out using CD4+ T cells from PBMCs. These TCRs come from a human donor in good health. The CDR3 runs from the conserved cysteine through the conserved F or W. The D gene is left open where the match is weak. Clone size is stated in some rows and not others, as once, few, many or a class when expanded.

j_call	clone_size	d_call	v_call	cdr3_nt	cdr3_aa
TRBJ1-3	NA	NA	TRBV25-1	TGTGCCAGCAGCTTGTCGGGCCGGTCTGGAAACACCATATATTTT	CASSLSGRSGNTIYF
TRBJ2-1	NA	NA	TRBV24-1	TGTGCCACCAGTGATAAAAACGTAGCGGAGTCCTACAATGAGCAGTTCTTC	CATSDKNVAESYNEQFF
TRBJ2-1	few	NA	TRBV3-1	TGTGCCAGCAGTGGGCCCTACAATGAGCAGTTCTTC	CASSGPYNEQFF
TRBJ1-4	NA	TRBD1	TRBV20-1	TGCAGTGCGCGGGGACAGGGGAGAGAAAAACTGTTTTTT	CSARGQGREKLFF
TRBJ1-4	NA	NA	TRBV27	TGTGCCAGCAGTGCAACTAATGAAAAACTGTTTTTT	CASSATNEKLFF
TRBJ1-6	NA	NA	TRBV6-5	TGTGCCAGCAGTTACTCGGGAGATGATTCACCCCTCCACTTT	CASSYSGDDSPLHF
TRBJ2-2	NA	NA	TRBV7-3	TGTGCCAGCAGCTTATTGGACACCGGGGAGCTGTTTTTT	CASSLLDTGELFF
TRBJ1-2	few	NA	TRBV6-2/TRBV6-3	TGTGCCAGCAGCTACAATGGGCAGCCCACCTTC	CASSYNGQPTF
TRBJ2-1	NA	TRBD2	TRBV28	TGTGCCAGCAGTCCCCCCAGCGGGAGGGGTCGTGGGCAGTTCTTC	CASSPPSGRGRGQFF
TRBJ2-3	NA	NA	TRBV6-5	TGTGCCAGCCATAGCACAGATACGCAGTATTTT	CASHSTDTQYF
TRBJ2-3	NA	TRBD2	TRBV7-2	TGTGCCAGCAGCCCAGCGGGGGTAGAGACAGATACGCAGTATTTT	CASSPAGVETDTQYF
TRBJ2-1	NA	TRBD1	TRBV3-1	TGTGCCAGCAGCCTACAGACAGGGGGCATTGTGGTTGAGCAGTTCTTC	CASSLQTGGIVVEQFF
TRBJ2-5	once	NA	TRBV20-1	TGCAGTGCACGTCTTTCAAGGCCAGAGACCCAGTACTTC	CSARLSRPETQYF
TRBJ2-5	NA	NA	TRBV29-1	TGCAGCGTTGAAGGGAGGGTTACGGAGACCCAGTACTTC	CSVEGRVTETQYF
TRBJ1-1	NA	NA	TRBV19	TGTGCCAGTAGTGTTCCCACAGGGTTCGGGAAGGACACTGAAGCTTTCTTT	CASSVPTGFGKDTEAFF
TRBJ2-7	once	NA	TRBV29-1	TGCAGCGTTGAATCCGGGTCCGGGGGGCCCTACGAGCAGTACTTC	CSVESGSGGPYEQYF
TRBJ1-4	NA	TRBD1	TRBV2	TGTGCCAGCAGTGGAGGGACAGCAACTAATGAAAAACTGTTTTTT	CASSGGTATNEKLFF
TRBJ1-5	NA	TRBD1	TRBV9	TGTGCCAGCAGCGTAGGACAGGGGCCGGGTCAGCCCCAGCATTTT	CASSVGQGPGQPQHF
TRBJ2-3	NA	NA	TRBV7-2	TGTGCCAGCAGCTTAGCGGAGGATACGCAGTATTTT	CASSLAEDTQYF
TRBJ2-3	NA	NA	TRBV30	TGTGCCTTCGGACTATCCAAGAGCACAGATACGCAGTATTTT	CAFGLSKSTDTQYF
TRBJ2-1	NA	NA	TRBV24-1	TGTGCCACCAGTGGTGAGGAGTTCTCCTACAATGAGCAGTTCTTC	CATSGEEFSYNEQFF
TRBJ2-1	NA	TRBD2	TRBV24-1	TGTGCCACCAGTGGCACGACTAGCGGCCGGTCCAATGAGCAGTTCTTC	CATSGTTSGRSNEQFF
TRBJ1-6	NA	NA	TRBV21-1	TGTGCCAGCAGCAAAGCAAGGACAGGGGTTACTTTGGATTCACCCCTCCACTTT	CASSKARTGVTLDSPLHF
TRBJ1-2	NA	TRBD1	TRBV20-1	TGCAGCCTTCAGGGGGGCTATGGCTACACCTTC	CSLQGGYGYTF
TRBJ1-4	NA	TRBD1	TRBV2	TGTGCCAGCAGTGACGTGGGACAGGGGAACGAAAAACTGTTTTTT	CASSDVGQGNEKLFF
TRBJ2-7	NA	NA	TRBV27	TGTGCCAGCAGCCGGACTGGACCCTACGAGCAGTACTTC	CASSRTGPYEQYF
TRBJ2-1	NA	NA	TRBV4-3	TGCGCCAGCAGCCAAGATCTAATCCGAGAGCAGTTCTTC	CASSQDLIREQFF
TRBJ2-5	NA	NA	TRBV7-9	TGTGCCAGCAGCTCCACCCCCGAGACCCAGTACTTC	CASSSTPETQYF
TRBJ2-1	NA	NA	TRBV30	TGTGCCTGGAGTCGGAGGGCAACCTACAATGAGCAGTTCTTC	CAWSRRATYNEQFF
TRBJ2-3	NA	NA	TRBV9	TGTGCCAGCAGCGGGACAGTGGGATCAGATACGCAGTATTTT	CASSGTVGSDTQYF
TRBJ1-2	NA	TRBD1	TRBV24-1	TGTGCCACCAGTGACACGACAGGGGGGGATGGCTACACCTTC	CATSDTTGGDGYTF
TRBJ1-1	NA	TRBD1	TRBV28	TGTGCCAGCGGGGGGACAGGGCGATACACTGAAGCTTTCTTT	CASGGTGRYTEAFF
TRBJ2-1	NA	NA	TRBV11-2	TGTGCCAGCAGCTTGGGGTATTCCTACAATGAGCAGTTCTTC	CASSLGYSYNEQFF
TRBJ2-1	NA	NA	TRBV5-1	TGCGCCAGCAGCTTGGAGGTAGACAATGAGCAGTTCTTC	CASSLEVDNEQFF
TRBJ1-5	NA	NA	TRBV20-1	TGCAGTGCTAGAGGCGGGGGCTCAGAGGAGCCCCAGCATTTT	CSARGGGSEEPQHF
TRBJ2-1	NA	TRBD1	TRBV12-3/TRBV12-4	TGTGCCAGCAGTCCCCGGGACAGGGTGGGGGAGCAGTTCTTC	CASSPRDRVGEQFF
TRBJ1-2	NA	NA	TRBV7-2	TGTGCCAGCAGATTGCAGAGTAACTATGGCTACACCTTC	CASRLQSNYGYTF
TRBJ1-5	NA	NA	TRBV4-3	TGCGCCAGCAGCCAAGATCCACCCCGGAGCAGGCCGAATCAGCCCCAGCATTTT	CASSQDPPRSRPNQPQHF
TRBJ2-2	NA	NA	TRBV29-1	TGCAGCGCGGGCTCCGATCACACCGGGGAGCTGTTTTTT	CSAGSDHTGELFF
TRBJ2-5	NA	NA	TRBV9	TGTGCCAGCAGCGTAGCGGGGGAACAGACGGGGGAGACCCAGTACTTC	CASSVAGEQTGETQYF
TRBJ2-5	NA	NA	TRBV3-1	TGTGCCAGCAGTGGGGATCTCAAAGGGGAGACCCAGTACTTC	CASSGDLKGETQYF
TRBJ1-2	NA	NA	TRBV4-3	TGCGCCAGCAGCCATGACAGACGAGTTAACTATGGCTACACCTTC	CASSHDRRVNYGYTF
TRBJ2-3	NA	NA	TRBV20-1	TGCAGTGCTAGCGGGGATACGCAGTATTTT	CSASGDTQYF
TRBJ2-7	NA	NA	TRBV11-2	TGTGCCAGCAGACGGGACACCCACTACGAGCAGTACTTC	CASRRDTHYEQYF
TRBJ1-5	NA	NA	TRBV27	TGTGCCAGCAGAGGACGGGATCAGCCCCAGCATTTT	CASRGRDQPQHF
TRBJ1-6	NA	TRBD1	TRBV14	TGTGCCAGCAGCCGGGCCGGGACAGGGACTTGGTCACCCCTCCACTTT	CASSRAGTGTWSPLHF
TRBJ2-3	NA	NA	TRBV18	TGTGCCAGCTCTATCGGTCTGGAGACAGATACGCAGTATTTT	CASSIGLETDTQYF
TRBJ1-2	NA	NA	TRBV20-1	TGCAGTGCCGCACCCAGCCTTCGCTACACCTTC	CSAAPSLRYTF
TRBJ1-6	NA	TRBD1	TRBV7-2	TGTGCCAGCAGGCCCGGGACAGGGGTTTCACCCCTCCACTTT	CASRPGTGVSPLHF
TRBJ2-3	few	TRBD2	TRBV12-3/TRBV12-4	TGTGCCAGCAGTAGGACTAGCGGTAGCACAGATACGCAGTATTTT	CASSRTSGSTDTQYF
TRBJ1-1	NA	NA	TRBV27	TGTGCCAGCAGTTCACTCGTGGGGGCTTTCTTT	CASSSLVGAFF
TRBJ2-3	NA	TRBD2	TRBV20-1	TGCAGTGCGCCGCTAGCGGGAACTAGCACAGATACGCAGTATTTT	CSAPLAGTSTDTQYF
TRBJ1-1	NA	NA	TRBV30	TGTGCCTGGAGTGAGTCAGTGAACACTGAAGCTTTCTTT	CAWSESVNTEAFF